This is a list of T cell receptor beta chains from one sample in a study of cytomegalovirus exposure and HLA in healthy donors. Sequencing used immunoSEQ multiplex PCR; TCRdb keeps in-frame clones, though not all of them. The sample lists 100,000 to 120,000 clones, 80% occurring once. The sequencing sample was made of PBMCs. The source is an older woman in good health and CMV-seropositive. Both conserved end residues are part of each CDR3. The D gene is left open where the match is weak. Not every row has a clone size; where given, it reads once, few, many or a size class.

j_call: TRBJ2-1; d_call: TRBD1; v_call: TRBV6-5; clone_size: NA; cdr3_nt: TGTGCCAGCAGATCTACAGTGGACAGGGATTTCTTC; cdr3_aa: CASRSTVDRDFF
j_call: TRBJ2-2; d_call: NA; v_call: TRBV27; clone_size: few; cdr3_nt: TGTGCCAGCAGTTCTTGGGCACGAAGAACCAACACCGGGGAGCTGTTTTTT; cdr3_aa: CASSSWARRTNTGELFF
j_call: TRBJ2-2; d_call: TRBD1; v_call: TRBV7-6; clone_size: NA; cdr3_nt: TGTGCCAGCAGCTTTGGACAGGGATACACCGGGGAGCTGTTTTTT; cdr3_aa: CASSFGQGYTGELFF
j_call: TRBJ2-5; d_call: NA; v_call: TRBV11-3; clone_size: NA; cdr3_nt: TGTGCCAGCAGCTTTTCGGGGAGAGAGACCCAGTACTTC; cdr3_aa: CASSFSGRETQYF
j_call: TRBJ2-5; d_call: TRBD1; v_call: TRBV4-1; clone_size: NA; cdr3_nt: TGCGCCAGCAGTCAAGGGGCAGGGGGAGAGACCCAGTACTTC; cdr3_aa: CASSQGAGGETQYF
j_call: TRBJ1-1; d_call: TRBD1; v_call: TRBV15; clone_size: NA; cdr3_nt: TGTGCCACCAGCAGAGCTTCAGGGGGTAGGGCTTTCTTT; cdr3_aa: CATSRASGGRAFF
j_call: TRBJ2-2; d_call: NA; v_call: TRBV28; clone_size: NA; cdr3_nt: TGTGCCAGCAGTTTAGTCGGCACCGGGGAGCTGTTTTTT; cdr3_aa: CASSLVGTGELFF
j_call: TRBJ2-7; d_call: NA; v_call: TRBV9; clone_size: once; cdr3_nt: TGTGCCAGCAGCGTAACTACGGGGACGCGGGGCGAGCAGTACTTC; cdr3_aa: CASSVTTGTRGEQYF
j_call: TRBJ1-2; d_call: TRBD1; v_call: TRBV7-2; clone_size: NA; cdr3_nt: TGTGCCAGCAGCCCCAAGACAGGGAACTATGGCTACACCTTC; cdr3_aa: CASSPKTGNYGYTF
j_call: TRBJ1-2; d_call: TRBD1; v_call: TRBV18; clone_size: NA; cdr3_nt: TGTGCCAGCTCACCCAAGCCGGGACAGGGGATCTATGGCTACACCTTC; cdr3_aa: CASSPKPGQGIYGYTF
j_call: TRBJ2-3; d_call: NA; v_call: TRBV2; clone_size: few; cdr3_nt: TGTGCCAGCAGTGTTAGTACAGATACGCAGTATTTT; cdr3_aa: CASSVSTDTQYF
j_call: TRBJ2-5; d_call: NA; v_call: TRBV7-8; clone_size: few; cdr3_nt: TGTGCCAGCAGACGTACAGCAGTCCAAGAGACCCAGTACTTC; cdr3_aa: CASRRTAVQETQYF
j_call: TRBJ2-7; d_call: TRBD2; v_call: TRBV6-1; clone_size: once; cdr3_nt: TGTGCCAGCAGTGAAGCCGGGACTAGCGGATCTTACGAGCAGTACTTC; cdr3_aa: CASSEAGTSGSYEQYF
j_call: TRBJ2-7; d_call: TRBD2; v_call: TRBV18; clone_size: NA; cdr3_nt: TGTGCCAGCTCACCGGGCGGGGGAGACTACGAGCAGTACTTC; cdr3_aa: CASSPGGGDYEQYF
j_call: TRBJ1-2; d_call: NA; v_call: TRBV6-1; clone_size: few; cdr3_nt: TGTGCCAGCAGTGAAGCCGGGGTGGGCTACACCTTC; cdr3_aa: CASSEAGVGYTF
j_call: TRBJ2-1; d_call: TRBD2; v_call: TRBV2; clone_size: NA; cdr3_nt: TGTGCCAGCAGAGAATTAGCGGGAGGGACGTTGGATGAGCAGTTCTTC; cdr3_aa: CASRELAGGTLDEQFF
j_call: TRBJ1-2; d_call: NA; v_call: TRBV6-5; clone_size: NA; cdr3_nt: TGTGCCAGCAGCCGACAGGACAGATTATATGGCTACACCTTC; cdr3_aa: CASSRQDRLYGYTF
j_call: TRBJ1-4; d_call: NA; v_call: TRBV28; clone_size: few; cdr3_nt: TGTGCCAGCAGTTCGTGGACAGAGCTTAATGAAAAACTGTTTTTT; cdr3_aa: CASSSWTELNEKLFF
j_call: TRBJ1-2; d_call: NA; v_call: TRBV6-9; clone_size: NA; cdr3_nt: TGTGCGAGTGGGGGGTTCTATGGCTACACCTTC; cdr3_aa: CASGGFYGYTF
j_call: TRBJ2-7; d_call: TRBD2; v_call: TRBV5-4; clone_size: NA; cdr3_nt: TGTGCCAGCAGCTCCGGGGGGGGAAACTCCTACGAGCAGTACTTC; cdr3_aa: CASSSGGGNSYEQYF
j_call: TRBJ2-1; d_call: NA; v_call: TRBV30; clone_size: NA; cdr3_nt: TGTGCCTGGTTTAGGGGAAATGAGCAGTTCTTC; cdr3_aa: CAWFRGNEQFF
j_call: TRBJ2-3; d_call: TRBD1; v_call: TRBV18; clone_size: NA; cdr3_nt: TGTGCCAGCTCACTTATGGACAGGGTTATAGATACGCAGTATTTT; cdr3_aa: CASSLMDRVIDTQYF
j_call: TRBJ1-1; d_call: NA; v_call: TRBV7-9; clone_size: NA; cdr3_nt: TGTGCCAGCAGCTCCATGAACACTGAAGCTTTCTTT; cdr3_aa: CASSSMNTEAFF
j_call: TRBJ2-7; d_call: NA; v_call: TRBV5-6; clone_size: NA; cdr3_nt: TGTGCCAGCAGCGGTGAGTCCTACGAGCAGTACTTC; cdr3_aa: CASSGESYEQYF
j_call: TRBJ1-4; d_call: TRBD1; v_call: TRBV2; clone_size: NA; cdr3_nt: TGTGCCAGCAGTGAAGCTGGACAGGCCTGGGAAAAACTGTTTTTT; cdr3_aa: CASSEAGQAWEKLFF
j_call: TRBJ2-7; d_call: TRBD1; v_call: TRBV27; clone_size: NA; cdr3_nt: TGTGCCAGCAGGGGGACAGGCCCCTACGAGCAGTACTTC; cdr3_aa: CASRGTGPYEQYF
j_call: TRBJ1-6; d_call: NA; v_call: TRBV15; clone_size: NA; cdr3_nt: TGTGCCACCAGACGCCGGGGGGCCGAACCCCTCCACTTT; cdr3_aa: CATRRRGAEPLHF
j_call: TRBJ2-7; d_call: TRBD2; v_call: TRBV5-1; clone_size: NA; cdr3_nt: TGCGCCAGCAGCCTGCTAGCGGGAACTACCTACGAGCAGTACTTC; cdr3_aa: CASSLLAGTTYEQYF
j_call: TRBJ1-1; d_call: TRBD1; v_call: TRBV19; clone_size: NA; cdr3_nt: TGTGCCAGTAAAACAGGGGAGGAGAACACTGAAGCTTTCTTT; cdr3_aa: CASKTGEENTEAFF
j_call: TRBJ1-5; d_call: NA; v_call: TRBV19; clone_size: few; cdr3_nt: TGTGCCAGTAGTATTGTCGCGGGAGGCAATCAGCCCCAGCATTTT; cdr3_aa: CASSIVAGGNQPQHF
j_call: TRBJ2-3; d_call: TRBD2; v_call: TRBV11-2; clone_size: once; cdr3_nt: TGTGCCAGCAGCTTAGGACTAGCGGGTAACACAGATACGCAGTATTTT; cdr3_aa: CASSLGLAGNTDTQYF